The 16 T cell receptor beta chains in this list originate from one sample, sequenced in a study of blood T cell repertoires in COVID-19. The data were produced by immunoSEQ multiplex PCR, yet TCRdb's version contains in-frame clones alone and is incomplete. The data hold 150,000 to 200,000 clones, with approximately 80% observed a single time. Sequenced material: PBMCs or T cells enriched from blood (not recorded which). The origin of the receptors is a man aged 45-60 years who had recovered from COVID-19.

The rearrangement joins TRBV9 to TRBJ2-2; 15 bases map to TRBD2. The CDR3 contains 18 residues. Per germline, CDR1 SGDLS and CDR2 YYNGEE. V lost 3 bases to trimming and J lost 4 bases; unmatched junction nucleotides: 7. The chain's CDR3 is CASSGTSGGAYVTGELFF. The CDR3 DNA reads TGTGCCAGCAGCGGGACTAGCGGGGGGGCCTATGTCACCGGGGAGCTGTTTTTT.

Comments on this clone: The same CDR3 is also encoded by other DNA sequences in this sample. The V gene is TRBV3-1 (or the pseudogene TRBV3-2), the J gene TRBJ2-2; TRBD2 aligns across 10 bases. CDR3 size: 16 residues. After removal of 2 bases from V and 4 bases from J, the junction contained 4 bases not matched to a gene. The germline gives CDR1 LGHDT, CDR2 YNNKEL (reference sequence). The CDR3 DNA reads as TGTGCCAGCAGCCAACCGAGCGGGGGGGCCACCGGGGAGCTGTTTTTT. It encodes CASSQPSGGATGELFF.

J is TRBJ2-7 and V is TRBV7-9; tentative D call: TRBD2 (5 bases). This CDR3 is 14 amino acids long. CDR1 SEHNR and CDR2 FQNEAQ come from the germline V gene (reference sequence). V was pared by 3 bases and J by 1 base, with 10 bases between. CDR3 nucleotides: TGTGCCAGCAGCTTCACCAGGAGGTCCTACGAGCAGTACTTC. It yields the protein CASSFTRRSYEQYF.

The chain carries TRBV5-6 and TRBJ2-7; D is possibly TRBD1 (5 bases). V was shortened by 0 bases and J by 2 bases, with 6 bases between the two germline ends. This CDR3 comprises 13 residues. Germline V gene sequence: CDR1 SGHDT, CDR2 YYEEEE. Written as DNA, the CDR3 is TGTGCCAGCAGCTTGGCAGGGCCCTACGAGCAGTACTTC. Amino acids: CASSLAGPYEQYF.

V gene TRBV27 combines with J gene TRBJ2-5, with a weak D call TRBD1 (5 bases). The CDR3 runs to 14 residues. Looked up from germline, CDR1 is MNHEY and CDR2 is SMNVEV (reference sequence). Between the trimmed V and J ends, which lost 2 bases and 5 bases, there was a span of 12 bases. CDR3 sequence (DNA): TGTGCCAGCAGTTTACAGGGAATAGGGGAGACCCAGTACTTC. This codes for CASSLQGIGETQYF.

The rearrangement joins TRBV7-2 to TRBJ1-3; D ambiguous. V lost 0 bases and J lost 1, with 10 bases in between. Germline V lookup: CDR1 SGHTA, CDR2 FQGNSA. This CDR3 is 16 amino acids long. The CDR3 DNA reads TGTGCCAGCAGCTTAGCAGGGAGAGTGTCTGGAAACACCATATATTTT. Translating gives CASSLAGRVSGNTIYF.

This clone was counted a few times. The chain joins TRBV6-6 to TRBJ2-7; 8 bases line up with TRBD2. V lost 7 bases and J lost 2; bases outside the gene matches: 10. The CDR3 runs 15 residues. The germline CDR1 and CDR2 sequences are MNHNY and SVGAGI (reference sequence). CDR3 sequence: CASTKLGLAAYEQYF. The CDR3 DNA reads as TGTGCCAGCACTAAGCTAGGACTAGCTGCCTACGAGCAGTACTTC.

The table lists this clone with a count of one. The chain employs TRBV5-1 and TRBJ2-6; 8 bases are shared with TRBD1. There are 17 residues in the CDR3. Germline V gene sequence: CDR1 SGHRS, CDR2 YFSETQ. J gave up 3 bases and V 0 bases, and 5 bases lay outside the gene matches. This chain's CDR3 is CASSLAAGGFGANVLTF. CDR3 DNA sequence: TGCGCCAGCAGCTTGGCGGCAGGGGGCTTTGGGGCCAACGTCCTGACTTTC.

The chain is built from TRBV2 and TRBJ2-2; D is undetermined. The V gene's germline CDR1 is SNHLY and CDR2 FYNNEI. The CDR3 sequence is 11 residues long. Trimming took 6 bases from V and 8 from J, leaving 7 bases between them. CDR3 amino acids: CASRAPGELFF. Here the CDR3 DNA reads TGTGCCAGCAGGGCTCCGGGGGAGCTGTTTTTT.

As for this clone: Mismatch with germline at one junction end may stem from a read error. The rearrangement links TRBV6-5 to TRBJ1-2; D unresolved. Looked up from germline, CDR1 is MNHEY and CDR2 is SVGAGI. The CDR3 extends over 16 amino acids. CDR3 bases: TGTGCCAGCAGTCACTCCCCCCAGACGGGAGGCTATGGCTACACCTTC. Translated, it gives CASSHSPQTGGYGYTF.

This clone has a handful of counts. The rearrangement joins TRBV3-1 (or the pseudogene TRBV3-2) to TRBJ2-1; 7 bases map to TRBD1. Germline loops: CDR1 LGHDT, CDR2 YNNKEL (reference sequence). The V segment lost 2 bases and the J segment 10 bases; nucleotides outside the gene matches: 2. The CDR3 runs 12 residues. Here the CDR3 DNA reads TGTGCCAGCAGCCAAACAGGGGCAGAGCAGTTCTTC. Translation: CASSQTGAEQFF.

V and J are TRBV9 and TRBJ2-7; 9 nucleotides agree with TRBD1. V shed 0 bases, J shed 5 bases, and the junction held 0 bases outside the gene matches. The CDR3 is made up of 13 amino acids. Germline CDR1 SGDLS, CDR2 YYNGEE. The CDR3: CASSVGTGDEQYF. The CDR3 DNA reads TGTGCCAGCAGCGTAGGGACAGGGGACGAGCAGTACTTC.

The chain has TRBV7-3 and TRBJ1-1; no definite D call. The germline CDR1 and CDR2 sequences are SGHTA and FQGTGA. The V and J ends lost 5 bases and 2 bases respectively, with 12 bases between them. This CDR3 has 14 residues. The CDR3 loop reads CASSKTAGNTEAFF. CDR3 nucleotide sequence: TGTGCCAGCAGCAAAACGGCAGGAAACACTGAAGCTTTCTTT.

The rearrangement joins TRBV14 to TRBJ2-5, with 7 nucleotides matching TRBD1. The CDR3 has 16 amino acids. V lost 1 base to trimming and J lost 4 bases; unmatched junction nucleotides: 9. Germline values: CDR1 SGHDN, CDR2 FVKESK. CDR3: CASSQGLRRTGETQYF. In DNA, the CDR3 is TGTGCCAGCAGCCAAGGACTAAGACGGACAGGAGAGACCCAGTACTTC.

The chain carries TRBV10-3 and TRBJ1-5; weak D call: TRBD1 (6 bases). V was shortened by 2 bases and J by 4 bases, with 12 bases between the two germline ends. The CDR3 is made up of 15 amino acids. Germline lookup yields CDR1 ENHRY and CDR2 SYGVKD. Written as DNA, the CDR3 is TGTGCCATCAGTGAGGATGGACAGACTAATCAGCCCCAGCATTTT. As protein: CAISEDGQTNQPQHF.

This chain links TRBV27 with TRBJ2-7; 8 bases are a match to TRBD2. The CDR3 loop spans 15 amino acids. J was trimmed by 3 bases and V by 2 bases; bases with no gene match: 6. Per the germline V gene, CDR1 is MNHEY and CDR2 is SMNVEV (reference sequence). The CDR3: CASSLRGGAFYEQYF. The CDR3 DNA is TGTGCCAGCAGTTTACGGGGGGGGGCGTTCTACGAGCAGTACTTC.